This TCR beta chain was captured in a study of shared clonotypes between healthy human individuals. Clones were read by immunoSEQ multiplex PCR, and TCRdb kept only the in-frame ones, dropping some. The top ten hold more than 0.35% of the sample, which has about 2.4 million clones, 80% to 95% seen once. A single count supports this clone. Its antigen remains unidentified. Study outcomes and limitations: Depth of sequencing was expected to influence donor clonotype sharing.

V lost 4 bases to trimming and J lost 4 bases, with 20 bases between them. The CDR3 totals 17 residues. From germline, CDR1 is MDHEN and CDR2 SYDVKM. This sequence joins TRBV28 and TRBJ1-5; perhaps TRBD1 as D (5 bases). The source of this sequence is a man between 18 and 35 years old in good health. Some clones in this sample may be carry-over from other donors' samples. Sequenced: naive CD4+ T cells from PBMCs. Stated subset: CD45RA+ positively selected. As DNA, the CDR3 is TGTGCCAGCAGTTCCCGGGGGTACGCTGTCCCGAATCAGCCCCAGCATTTT. Protein product: CASSSRGYAVPNQPQHF.